One sample yielded the 15 T cell receptor beta chains listed below, sequenced in a study of CD8+ T cells in alopecia areata. Isolated RNA was reverse transcribed into cDNA used as the sequencing template. The table came from immunoSEQ multiplex PCR; TCRdb's copy has only in-frame clones and leaves some out. Counted here are 200,000 to 250,000 clones, roughly three fifths occurring once; the ten biggest clones make up approximately 1.2%. Treatment described: oral pan-JAK inhibitor, 5-10 mg twice daily. Sequencing was performed on CD4+ T cells sorted from blood, taken at approximately week 45, from a patient treated with tofacitinib. All receptors come from a human donor with alopecia areata.

This rearrangement joins TRBV29-1 to TRBJ2-5; the D is unclear. The DNA matches TRBJ2-7 better at its end, which makes the J call doubtful. Germline CDR1 is SQVTM and CDR2 is ANQGSEA. The CDR3 is 15 amino acids. CDR3 protein: CSVEDPLSTTYEQYF. The CDR3 DNA reads as TGCAGCGTTGAAGATCCCCTCTCTACCACCTACGAGCAGTACTTC.

This clone was picked up a small number of times. The genes are TRBV5-1 and TRBJ2-6; maybe TRBD2 (7 bases). The CDR3 consists of 17 residues. Looked up from germline, CDR1 is SGHRS and CDR2 is YFSETQ. V was trimmed by 0 bases and J by 0 bases, leaving 10 bases between them. The CDR3 bases are TGCGCCAGCAGCTTGGCCGGGGGGCTCTCTGGGGCCAACGTCCTGACTTTC. Translation: CASSLAGGLSGANVLTF.

This clone has more than one count but fewer than ten. The chain links TRBV15 to TRBJ2-2; D not resolved. The CDR3 totals 13 residues. The V gene's germline CDR1 is LNHNV and CDR2 YYDKDF (reference sequence). V dropped 0 bases and J dropped 10 bases, with 9 bases sitting between them. CDR3 loop: CATSRDFEEELFF. DNA for the CDR3: TGTGCCACCAGCAGAGATTTCGAGGAGGAGCTGTTTTTT.

Only one count was recorded for this clone. The chain carries TRBV5-1 and TRBJ2-7; either TRBD1 or TRBD2 may supply D (5 bases each). Germline CDR1 SGHRS, CDR2 YFSETQ. Trimming took 3 bases from V and 6 from J, leaving 16 bases between them. The CDR3 extends over 14 amino acids. The CDR3 DNA reads as TGCGCCAGCAGCTCCCGGGACGGATCCACCGAGCAGTACTTC. Protein: CASSSRDGSTEQYF.

This chain links TRBV10-2 with TRBJ2-1; TRBD1 agrees at 8 bases. Germline V lookup: CDR1 WSHSY, CDR2 SAAADI. The CDR3 sequence is 13 residues long. V lost 7 bases and J lost 7; bases outside the gene matches: 6. For the CDR3, the DNA is TGCGCCAGCAATAGGCAGGGGGCAAATGAGCAGTTCTTC. Translating gives CASNRQGANEQFF.

CDR3 coding DNA: TGTGCCTGCGAACAGGGGGGGAACACTGAAGCTTTCTTT. Translating gives CACEQGGNTEAFF. The V call is TRBV30, the J call TRBJ1-1, with 8 bases identical to TRBD1. This CDR3 comprises 13 residues. Germline V CDR1 and CDR2: GTSNPN, SVGIG (reference sequence). V gave up 6 bases and J gave up 1 base; unmatched junction bases: 4.

The CDR3 reads CAWSRGGSTLNSPLHF. The CDR3 region has the DNA TGTGCCTGGAGTAGGGGGGGGTCTACTCTGAATTCACCCCTCCACTTT. The chain is built from TRBV30 and TRBJ1-6; maybe TRBD1 (6 bases). V was clipped by 2 bases and J by 7 bases, with 18 bases between them. Germline V CDR1 and CDR2: GTSNPN, SVGIG (reference sequence). There are 16 residues in the CDR3.

This clone occurred a few times. The J gene is TRBJ2-5, the V gene TRBV9, with TRBD2 matching over 10 bases. V lost 0 bases, J lost 1 base, and 6 bases stayed unmatched. This CDR3 is 17 amino acids long. Germline V gene sequence: CDR1 SGDLS, CDR2 YYNGEE. CDR3 residues: CASSVAERGGSQETQYF. CDR3 DNA: TGTGCCAGCAGCGTAGCGGAGCGGGGGGGATCCCAAGAGACCCAGTACTTC.

Here the CDR3 reads CSVVIGGARYGYTF. The DNA of the CDR3 is TGCAGCGTTGTTATAGGGGGCGCTCGGTATGGCTACACCTTC. This chain links TRBV29-1 with TRBJ1-2, with TRBD1 identical over 7 bases. V dropped 4 bases and J dropped 5; count of bases not matched to a gene: 10. The CDR3 consists of 14 residues. The germline V gene encodes CDR1 SQVTM and CDR2 ANQGSEA.

The chain recombines TRBV6-1 with TRBJ1-5; no reliable D call. This CDR3 region has 13 residues. V lost 4 bases, J lost 6 bases, and 10 bases lay in between. Per the germline V gene, CDR1 is MNHNS and CDR2 is SASEGT. The CDR3, as DNA: TGTGCCAGCAGTGGAGAACGTTTTCAGCCCCAGCATTTT. Its translation is CASSGERFQPQHF.

This clone was counted a few times. The chain employs TRBV29-1 and TRBJ2-1; 8 nucleotides agree with TRBD1. The CDR3 totals 16 residues. V was pared by 3 bases and J by 1 base, with 8 bases of the junction left unmatched. In germline, CDR1 is SQVTM, CDR2 ANQGSEA. This chain's CDR3 is CSVDPRTGMSYNEQFF. CDR3 bases: TGCAGCGTTGATCCGCGGACAGGGATGTCCTACAATGAGCAGTTCTTC.

J is TRBJ1-2 and V is TRBV7-9, with a weak D call TRBD1 (5 bases). The CDR3 is 19 amino acids. V shed 2 bases and J shed 4 bases, with 26 bases lying between them. Germline CDR1 reads SEHNR; CDR2 reads FQNEAQ (reference sequence). The CDR3 nucleotides are TGTGCCAGCAGCTTACAGAACACAGCCGGGACGCTGGTTGGCTATGGCTACACCTTC. Translation: CASSLQNTAGTLVGYGYTF.

The chain carries TRBV4-3 and TRBJ2-2; D ambiguous. Germline V lookup: CDR1 LGHNA, CDR2 YSLEER. This CDR3 contains 16 residues. Trimming removed 4 bases at V and 5 bases at J, with 17 bases between. CDR3 in amino acids: CASSLAVGQNTGELFF. The CDR3 coding sequence is TGCGCCAGCAGCCTTGCGGTCGGTCAGAATACCGGGGAGCTGTTTTTT.

The chain carries TRBV18 and TRBJ1-1; D gene ambiguous. V lost 2 bases and J 11 bases, leaving 12 bases between the germline ends. The CDR3 is 12 residues long. Germline loops: CDR1 KGHSH, CDR2 LQKENI. This CDR3 reads CASSPDNRAAFF. DNA for the CDR3: TGTGCCAGCTCACCAGACAACCGTGCGGCTTTCTTT.

V is TRBV5-1 and J is TRBJ1-1; possible D gene TRBD1, 5 bases. Trimming stripped 0 bases from V and 1 base from J, with 10 bases between. The CDR3 extends over 15 amino acids. The V gene's germline CDR1 is SGHRS and CDR2 YFSETQ. The CDR3 loop is CASSLEGSANTEAFF. The CDR3, as DNA: TGCGCCAGCAGCTTGGAGGGGAGTGCGAACACTGAAGCTTTCTTT. The full variable domain, completed using reference TRBV5-1 and TRBJ1-1, is KAGVTQTPRYLIKTRGQQVTLSCSPISGHRSVSWYQQTPGQGLQFLFEYFSETQRNKGNFPGRFSGRQFSNSRSEMNVSTLELGDSALYLCASSLEGSANTEAFFGQGTRLTVV.